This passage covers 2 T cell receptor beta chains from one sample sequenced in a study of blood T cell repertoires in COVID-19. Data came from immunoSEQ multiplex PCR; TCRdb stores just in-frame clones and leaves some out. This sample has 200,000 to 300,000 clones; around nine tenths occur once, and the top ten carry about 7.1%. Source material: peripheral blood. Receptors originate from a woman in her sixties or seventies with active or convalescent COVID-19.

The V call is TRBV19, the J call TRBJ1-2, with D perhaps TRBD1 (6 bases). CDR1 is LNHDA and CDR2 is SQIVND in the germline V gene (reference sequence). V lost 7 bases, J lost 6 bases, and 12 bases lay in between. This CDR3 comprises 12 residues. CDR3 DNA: TGTGCCAGTAAAAAGGGGGAGAATGGCTACACCTTC. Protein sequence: CASKKGENGYTF.

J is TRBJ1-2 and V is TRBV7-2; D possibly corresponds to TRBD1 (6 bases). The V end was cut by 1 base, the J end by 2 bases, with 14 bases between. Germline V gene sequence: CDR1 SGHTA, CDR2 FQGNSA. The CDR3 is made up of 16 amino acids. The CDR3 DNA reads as TGTGCCAGCAGCTTAGACAGGGCCTATAAGAACTATGGCTACACCTTC. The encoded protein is CASSLDRAYKNYGYTF.